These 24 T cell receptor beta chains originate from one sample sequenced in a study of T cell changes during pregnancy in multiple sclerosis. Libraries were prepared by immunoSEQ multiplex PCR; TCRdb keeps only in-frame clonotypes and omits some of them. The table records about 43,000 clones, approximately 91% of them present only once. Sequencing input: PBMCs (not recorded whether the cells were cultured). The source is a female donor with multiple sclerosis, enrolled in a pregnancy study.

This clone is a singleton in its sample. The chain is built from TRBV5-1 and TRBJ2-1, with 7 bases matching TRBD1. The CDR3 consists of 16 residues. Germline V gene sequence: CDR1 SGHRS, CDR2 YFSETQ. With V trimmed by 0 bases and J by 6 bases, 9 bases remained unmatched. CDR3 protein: CASSLASTGSGNEQFF. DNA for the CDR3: TGCGCCAGCAGCTTGGCTTCGACAGGGAGTGGCAATGAGCAGTTCTTC.

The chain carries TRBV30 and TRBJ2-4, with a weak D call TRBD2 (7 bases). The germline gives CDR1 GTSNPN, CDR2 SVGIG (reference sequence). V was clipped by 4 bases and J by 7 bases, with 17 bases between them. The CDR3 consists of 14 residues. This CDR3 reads CAWTLGGGINIQYF. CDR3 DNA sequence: TGTGCCTGGACGTTAGGGGGGGGCATTAACATTCAGTACTTC. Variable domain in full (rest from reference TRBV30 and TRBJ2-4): SQTIHQWPATLVQPVGSPLSLECTVEGTSNPNLYWYRQAAGRGLQLLFYSVGIGQISSEVPQNLSASRPQDRQFILSSKKLLLSDSGFYLCAWTLGGGINIQYFGAGTRLSVL.

CDR3 sequence reads: CASSPSQAGEKLFF. CDR3 DNA sequence: TGTGCCAGCTCACCAAGCCAGGCCGGTGAAAAACTGTTTTTT. This chain joins TRBV18 and TRBJ1-4, with no clear D. The CDR3 is made up of 14 amino acids. The ends were cut back, 2 bases at V and 7 bases at J, with 11 bases in the middle. CDR1 and CDR2 from the germline V gene are KGHSH and LQKENI.

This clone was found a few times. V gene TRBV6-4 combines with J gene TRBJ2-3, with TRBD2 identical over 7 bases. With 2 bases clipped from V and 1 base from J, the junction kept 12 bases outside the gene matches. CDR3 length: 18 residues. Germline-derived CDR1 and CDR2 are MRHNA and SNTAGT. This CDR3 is CASSDQFTSSGGTDTQYF. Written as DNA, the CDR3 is TGTGCCAGCAGTGACCAGTTTACTAGCAGCGGGGGCACAGATACGCAGTATTTT.

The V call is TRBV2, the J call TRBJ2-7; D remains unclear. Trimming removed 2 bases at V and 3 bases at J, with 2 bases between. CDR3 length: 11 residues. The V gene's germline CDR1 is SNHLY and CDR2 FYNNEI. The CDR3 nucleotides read TGTGCCAGCAGTGAAAACTACGAGCAGTACTTC. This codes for CASSENYEQYF.

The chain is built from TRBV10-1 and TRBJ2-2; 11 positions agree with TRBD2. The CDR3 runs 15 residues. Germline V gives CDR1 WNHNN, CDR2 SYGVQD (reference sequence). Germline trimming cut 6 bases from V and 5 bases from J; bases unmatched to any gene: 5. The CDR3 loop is CASSVRLAGTGELFF. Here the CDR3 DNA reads TGCGCCAGCAGCGTCAGACTAGCGGGAACCGGGGAGCTGTTTTTT.

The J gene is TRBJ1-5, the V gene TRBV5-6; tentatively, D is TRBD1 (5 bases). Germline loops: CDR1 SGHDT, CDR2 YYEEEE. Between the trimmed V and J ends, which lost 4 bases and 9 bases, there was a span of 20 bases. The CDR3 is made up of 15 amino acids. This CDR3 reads CASSRTSQGPRPQHF. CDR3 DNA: TGTGCCAGCAGCCGGACTAGTCAGGGCCCGCGGCCCCAGCATTTT.

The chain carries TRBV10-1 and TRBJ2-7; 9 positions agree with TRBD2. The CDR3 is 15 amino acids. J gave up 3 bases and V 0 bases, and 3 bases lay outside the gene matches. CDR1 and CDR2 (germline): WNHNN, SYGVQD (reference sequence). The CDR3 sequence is CASSESLAGVYEQYF. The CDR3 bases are TGCGCCAGCAGTGAGTCATTAGCGGGAGTCTACGAGCAGTACTTC.

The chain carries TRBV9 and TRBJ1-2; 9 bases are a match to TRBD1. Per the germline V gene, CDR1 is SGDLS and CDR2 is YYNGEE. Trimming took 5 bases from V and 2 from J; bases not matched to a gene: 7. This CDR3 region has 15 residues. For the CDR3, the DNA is TGTGCCAGCAGGATGCCGGGACAGGGCAACTATGGCTACACCTTC. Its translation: CASRMPGQGNYGYTF.

This chain's CDR3 is CASSRRLAGPYEQYF. DNA of the CDR3: TGTGCCAGCAGCCGGAGACTAGCGGGACCTTACGAGCAGTACTTC. The J gene is TRBJ2-7, the V gene TRBV7-2; 11 positions match TRBD2. J lost 4 bases, V lost 5 bases, and 7 bases had no gene match. Per germline, CDR1 SGHTA and CDR2 FQGNSA. There are 15 residues in the CDR3.

The DNA of the CDR3 is TGTGCCAGCAGCTTAGCAGCGTCCCCGGAGACCCAGTACTTC. Its protein is CASSLAASPETQYF. The chain combines TRBV11-2 with TRBJ2-5, with unresolved D. This CDR3 is built from 14 residues. Germline loops: CDR1 SGHAT, CDR2 FQNNGV. Trimming took off 1 base at V and 5 bases at J, with 11 bases between the two ends. Full variable domain (outside the CDR3, taken from reference TRBV11-2 and TRBJ2-5): EAGVAQSPRYKIIEKRQSVAFWCNPISGHATLYWYQQILGQGPKLLIQFQNNGVVDDSQLPKDRFSAERLKGVDSTLKIQPAKLEDSAVYLCASSLAASPETQYFGPGTRLLVL.

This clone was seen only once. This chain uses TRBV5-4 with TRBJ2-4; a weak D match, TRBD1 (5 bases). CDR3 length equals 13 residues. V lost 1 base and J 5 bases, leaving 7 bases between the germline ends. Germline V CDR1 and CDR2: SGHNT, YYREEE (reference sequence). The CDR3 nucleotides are TGTGCCAGCAGCTTGCTAGGGGAAAACATTCAGTACTTC. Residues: CASSLLGENIQYF. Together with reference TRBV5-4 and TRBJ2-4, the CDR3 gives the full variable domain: ETGVTQSPTHLIKTRGQQVTLRCSSQSGHNTVSWYQQALGQGPQFIFQYYREEENGRGNFPPRFSGLQFPNYSSELNVNALELDDSALYLCASSLLGENIQYFGAGTRLSVL.

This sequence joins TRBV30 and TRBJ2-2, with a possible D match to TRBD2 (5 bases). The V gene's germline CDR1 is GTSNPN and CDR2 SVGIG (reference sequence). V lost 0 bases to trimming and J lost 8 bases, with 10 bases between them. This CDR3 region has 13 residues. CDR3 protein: CAWSVQPGGELFF. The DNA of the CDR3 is TGTGCCTGGAGTGTACAGCCGGGAGGGGAGCTGTTTTTT.

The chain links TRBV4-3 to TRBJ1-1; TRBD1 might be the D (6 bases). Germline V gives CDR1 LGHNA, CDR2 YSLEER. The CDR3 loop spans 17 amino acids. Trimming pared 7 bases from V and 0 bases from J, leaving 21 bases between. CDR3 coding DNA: TGCGCCAGCACCCCTGGGACTCCCGGGGGCATGAACACTGAAGCTTTCTTT. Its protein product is CASTPGTPGGMNTEAFF.

The CDR3 sequence is CASSSGLGHLNYGYTF. CDR3 DNA sequence: TGTGCCAGCAGTTCGGGGCTCGGGCATCTGAATTATGGCTACACCTTC. V usage is TRBV13 and J usage is TRBJ1-2; tentative D call: TRBD1 (5 bases). The CDR3 loop spans 16 amino acids. The V gene's germline CDR1 is PRHDT and CDR2 FYEKMQ (reference sequence). The V end was cut by 6 bases, the J end by 5 bases, with 22 bases between. Looking up the rest from reference TRBV13 and TRBJ1-2 gives the full variable domain: AAGVIQSPRHLIKEKRETATLKCYPIPRHDTVYWYQQGPGQDPQFLISFYEKMQSDKGSIPDRFSAQQFSDYHSELNMSSLELGDSALYFCASSSGLGHLNYGYTFGSGTRLTVV.

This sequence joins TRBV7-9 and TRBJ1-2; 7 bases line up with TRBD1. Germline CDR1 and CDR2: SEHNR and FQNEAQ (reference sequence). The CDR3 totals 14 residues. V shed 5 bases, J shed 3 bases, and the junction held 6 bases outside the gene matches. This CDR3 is CASSLRTGDYGYTF. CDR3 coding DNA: TGTGCCAGCAGCCTTAGAACAGGGGACTATGGCTACACCTTC.

CDR3 nucleotides: TGTGCCAGCAGTGAAATTGGGACGGACTCCTACGAGCAGTACTTC. It translates to CASSEIGTDSYEQYF. This chain connects TRBV25-1 to TRBJ2-7, with D perhaps being TRBD1 or TRBD2 (5 bases each). The CDR3 has 15 residues. From germline, CDR1 is MGHDK and CDR2 SYGVNS. V lost 2 bases and J 0 bases, leaving 11 bases between the germline ends.

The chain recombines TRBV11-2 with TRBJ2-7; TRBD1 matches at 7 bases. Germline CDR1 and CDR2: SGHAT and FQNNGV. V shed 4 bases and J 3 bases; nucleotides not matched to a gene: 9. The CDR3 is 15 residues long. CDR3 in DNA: TGTGCCAGCAGCTCGACAGGGAAATTGATCTACGAGCAGTACTTC. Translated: CASSSTGKLIYEQYF.

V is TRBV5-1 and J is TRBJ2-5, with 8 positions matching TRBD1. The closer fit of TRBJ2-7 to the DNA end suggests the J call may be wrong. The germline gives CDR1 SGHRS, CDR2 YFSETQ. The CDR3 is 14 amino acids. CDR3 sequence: CASSTDRGYYEQYF. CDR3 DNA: TGCGCCAGCAGCACCGACAGGGGATACTACGAGCAGTACTTC.

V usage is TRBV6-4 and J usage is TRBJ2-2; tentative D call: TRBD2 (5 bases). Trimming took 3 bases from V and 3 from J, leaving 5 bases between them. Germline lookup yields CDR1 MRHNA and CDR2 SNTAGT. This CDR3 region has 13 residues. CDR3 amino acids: CASSERDTGELFF. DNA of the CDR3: TGTGCCAGCAGTGAGAGGGACACCGGGGAGCTGTTTTTT.

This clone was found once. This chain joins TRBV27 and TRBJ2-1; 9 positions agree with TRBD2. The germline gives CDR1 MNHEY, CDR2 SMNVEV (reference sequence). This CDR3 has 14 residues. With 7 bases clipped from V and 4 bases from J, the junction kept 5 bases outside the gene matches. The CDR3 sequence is CASKRLAEYNEQFF. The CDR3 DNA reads TGTGCCAGCAAGAGACTAGCGGAGTACAATGAGCAGTTCTTC.

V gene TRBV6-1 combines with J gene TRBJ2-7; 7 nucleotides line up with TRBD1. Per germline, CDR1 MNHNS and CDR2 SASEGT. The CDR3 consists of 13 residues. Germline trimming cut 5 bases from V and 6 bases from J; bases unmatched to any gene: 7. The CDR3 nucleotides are TGTGCCAGCAGTAGCCGACAGGGTCTCGAGCAGTACTTC. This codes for CASSSRQGLEQYF.

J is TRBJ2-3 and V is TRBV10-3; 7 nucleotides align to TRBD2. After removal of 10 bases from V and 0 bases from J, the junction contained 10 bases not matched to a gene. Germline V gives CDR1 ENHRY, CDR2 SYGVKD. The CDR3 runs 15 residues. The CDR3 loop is CATLADHSSTDTQYF. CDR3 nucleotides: TGTGCCACGCTAGCGGATCACTCTAGCACAGATACGCAGTATTTT.

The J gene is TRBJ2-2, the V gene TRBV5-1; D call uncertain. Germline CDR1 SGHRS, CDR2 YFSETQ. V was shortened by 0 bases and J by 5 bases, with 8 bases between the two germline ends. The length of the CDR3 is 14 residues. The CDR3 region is CASSLEEITGELFF. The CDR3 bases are TGCGCCAGCAGCTTGGAGGAGATTACCGGGGAGCTGTTTTTT.